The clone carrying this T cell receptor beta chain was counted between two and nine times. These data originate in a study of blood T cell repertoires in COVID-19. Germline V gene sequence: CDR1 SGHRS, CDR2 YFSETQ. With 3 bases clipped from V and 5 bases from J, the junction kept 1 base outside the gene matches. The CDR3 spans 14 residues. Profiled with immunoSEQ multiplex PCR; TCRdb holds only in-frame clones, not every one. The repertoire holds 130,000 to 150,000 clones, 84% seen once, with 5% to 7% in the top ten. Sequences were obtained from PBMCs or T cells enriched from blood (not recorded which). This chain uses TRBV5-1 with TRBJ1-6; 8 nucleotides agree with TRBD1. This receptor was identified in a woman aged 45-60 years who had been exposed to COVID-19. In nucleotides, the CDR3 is TGCGCCAGCAGCTGGGGACAGGATAATTCACCCCTCCACTTT. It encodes CASSWGQDNSPLHF.